Below, one TCR beta chain is given with its context. Profiling relied on immunoSEQ multiplex PCR, and the TCRdb table lists in-frame clones only, not all of them. The sample has about 360,000 clones, 70% to 90% seen once; the top ten hold under 0.95%. The record originates from a study of cytomegalovirus exposure and HLA in healthy donors. The CDR3 loop spans 15 amino acids. V gene TRBV21-1 combines with J gene TRBJ2-7; TRBD1 is the table's D call, not checked against the DNA. TRBV21-1 is listed as a pseudogene. The sequence derives from a woman aged 18-29 years in good health and CMV-seronegative. Material for sequencing was PBMCs. CDR3 nucleotide sequence: TGTGCCAGCAGCAAAGCATGGGACAGGGGGTACGAGCAGTACTTC. This codes for CASSKAWDRGYEQYF.